The 5 T cell receptor beta chains given below trace back to one sample, sequenced in a study of T cells in localized non-small cell lung cancer (dated by TCRdb to about 2020). The library was prepared using the immunoSEQ multiplex PCR assay. TCRdb limited this immuneACCESS table to in-frame rearrangements with V and J called. A share of clones is missing; checked studies link under half to unresolved V genes, and the rest is unexplained. In this sample the table shows about 41,000 clones, about nine tenths of which occur a single time. The top ten clones comprise around 2.5% of the sample. The material sequenced was peripheral blood, taken before any cancer treatment. These receptors came from a female donor of 60 years or more with stage I squamous cell lung carcinoma.

The V call is TRBV11-2, the J call TRBJ1-4, with D possibly being TRBD1 (6 bases). Germline lookup yields CDR1 SGHAT and CDR2 FQNNGV. The CDR3 covers 17 residues. V dropped 2 bases and J dropped 0 bases, with 13 bases sitting between them. The CDR3 DNA reads as TGTGCCAGCAGCTTAAGGGGGGCAACCGCAACTAATGAAAAACTGTTTTTT. This gives the protein CASSLRGATATNEKLFF.

The V and J genes are TRBV30 and TRBJ2-3; D possibly corresponds to TRBD1 (5 bases). Germline V gene data show CDR1 as GTSNPN and CDR2 as SVGIG (reference sequence). This CDR3 has 13 amino acids. V was pared by 0 bases and J by 6 bases, with 10 bases between. In nucleotides, the CDR3 is TGTGCCTGGAGTGTAAAGGGGTCGGATACGCAGTATTTT. It encodes CAWSVKGSDTQYF. The entire variable domain, with the rest obtained from reference TRBV30 and TRBJ2-3, is as follows: SQTIHQWPATLVQPVGSPLSLECTVEGTSNPNLYWYRQAAGRGLQLLFYSVGIGQISSEVPQNLSASRPQDRQFILSSKKLLLSDSGFYLCAWSVKGSDTQYFGPGTRLTVL.

Here the CDR3 DNA reads TGTGCCAGCTCACCATCGGGTCAGCCCCAGCATTTT. Translation gives CASSPSGQPQHF. The V call is TRBV18, the J call TRBJ1-5; D ambiguous. This CDR3 is 12 amino acids long. Deletions cut 2 bases from V and 6 bases from J, with 5 bases between. CDR1 KGHSH and CDR2 LQKENI come from the germline V gene.

In its sample, this clone was seen a few times. V and J are TRBV6-5 and TRBJ1-2; 7 nucleotides line up with TRBD1. The CDR3 has 12 residues. The trim removed 6 bases at V and 7 bases at J, leaving 5 bases unmatched. Germline V lookup: CDR1 MNHEY, CDR2 SVGAGI. CDR3 sequence: CASSSQGGGYTF. The CDR3 nucleotides read TGTGCCAGCAGCTCCCAGGGGGGTGGCTACACCTTC.

J is TRBJ1-2 and V is TRBV11-2; D is unclear. V was cut by 1 base and J by 2 bases, with 11 bases left in between. CDR1 SGHAT and CDR2 FQNNGV come from the germline V gene. The CDR3 covers 15 residues. The CDR3 DNA reads as TGTGCCAGCAGCTTAGGGGGTGGGTGGAACTATGGCTACACCTTC. Encoded protein: CASSLGGGWNYGYTF.